The 27 T cell receptor beta chains below come from one sample, sequenced in a study of blood T cell repertoires in COVID-19. The assay was immunoSEQ multiplex PCR, and TCRdb's table has in-frame clones only and misses some. Of 310,000 or so clones listed, about four fifths are singletons. The sequenced sample consisted of peripheral blood. The receptors derive from a woman between 45 and 65 years old with acute or convalescent COVID-19.

The CDR3: CARGTGGIGGYTF. The DNA for the CDR3 is TGTGCCAGAGGGACAGGGGGGATAGGTGGCTACACCTTC. The J gene is TRBJ1-2, the V gene TRBV6-5; 11 bases match TRBD1. Trimming at V came to 9 bases and at J to 7 bases, leaving 7 bases not matched to a gene. CDR1 and CDR2 (germline): MNHEY, SVGAGI. This CDR3 contains 13 residues.

V gene TRBV20-1 combines with J gene TRBJ2-5; D is perhaps TRBD2 (6 bases). V was pared by 3 bases and J by 5 bases, with 7 bases between. The CDR3 contains 11 residues. Germline V CDR1 and CDR2: DFQATT, SNEGSKA (reference sequence). The CDR3 DNA is TGCAGTGCTAGCCTAGCGGAGACCCAGTACTTC. Its protein product is CSASLAETQYF.

The chain recombines TRBV11-3 with TRBJ1-2; the D is unclear. V was shortened by 5 bases and J by 4 bases, with 11 bases between the two germline ends. The CDR3 has 13 residues. Germline V lookup: CDR1 SGHNT, CDR2 YENEEA. The CDR3 coding sequence is TGTGCCAGCAGCCAAAGATCAGGCTATGGCTACACCTTC. This sequence encodes CASSQRSGYGYTF.

The V and J genes are TRBV28 and TRBJ1-5; D gene unclear. Germline-derived CDR1 and CDR2 are MDHEN and SYDVKM. Trimming stripped 4 bases from V and 4 bases from J, with 17 bases between. CDR3 length: 16 residues. The CDR3 spells CASSSPGSGWNQPQHF. CDR3 DNA: TGTGCCAGCAGTTCCCCCGGGTCGGGTTGGAATCAGCCCCAGCATTTT.

A single count supports this clone. The sample has other DNA sequences that encode this CDR3 too. The rearrangement links TRBV6-6 to TRBJ1-4, with 11 bases matching TRBD1. Trimming took 9 bases from V and 5 from J; bases not matched to a gene: 2. The CDR3 spans 13 residues. CDR1 MNHNY and CDR2 SVGAGI come from the germline V gene (reference sequence). The CDR3 DNA follows: TGTGCCAGTGGGGACAGGGGGAATGAAAAACTGTTTTTT. This codes for CASGDRGNEKLFF.

The V call is TRBV7-8, the J call TRBJ2-3; 12 bases match TRBD2. Per germline, CDR1 SGHVS and CDR2 FQNEAQ. The CDR3 sequence is 16 residues long. The J segment lost 4 bases and the V segment lost 3 bases, leaving 5 bases of the junction unmatched. Here the CDR3 DNA reads TGTGCCAGCAGCTTCCGGACTAGCGGGGTCGCAGATACGCAGTATTTT. This encodes CASSFRTSGVADTQYF.

The chain uses TRBV29-1 and TRBJ1-5, with a possible D match to TRBD1 (6 bases). V was shortened by 7 bases and J by 1 base, with 11 bases between the two germline ends. This CDR3 has 13 amino acids. Germline CDR1 and CDR2: SQVTM and ANQGSEA. CDR3 sequence: CSAVTGSNQPQHF. CDR3 nucleotide sequence: TGCAGCGCCGTGACAGGAAGCAATCAGCCCCAGCATTTT.

This clone was detected once. This chain uses TRBV12-3 or TRBV12-4 with TRBJ2-1, with 9 bases identical to TRBD2. After removal of 6 bases from V and 14 bases from J, the junction contained 5 bases not matched to a gene. The CDR3 is made up of 11 amino acids. The CDR3 region is CASSRAGGEFF. The CDR3 coding sequence is TGTGCCAGCAGCCGGGCGGGAGGGGAGTTCTTC.

This chain uses TRBV30 with TRBJ1-6; D is undetermined. CDR1 and CDR2 from the germline V gene are GTSNPN and SVGIG (reference sequence). CDR3 length: 13 amino acids. With 4 bases removed from V and 7 bases from J, the gap between germline ends came to 11 bases. CDR3 in amino acids: CAWMGGRNSPLHF. CDR3 coding DNA: TGTGCCTGGATGGGCGGGAGGAATTCACCCCTCCACTTT.

The chain has TRBV2 and TRBJ1-2, with TRBD1 matching over 8 bases. V shed 4 bases, J shed 4 bases, and the junction held 2 bases outside the gene matches. The CDR3 spans 13 residues. CDR1 and CDR2 (germline): SNHLY, FYNNEI. CDR3 amino acids: CASSAQGAYGYTF. CDR3 DNA sequence: TGTGCCAGCAGTGCCCAGGGGGCCTATGGCTACACCTTC.

The rearrangement joins TRBV6-4 to TRBJ2-3; possibly TRBD1 for D (6 bases). Trimming removed 11 bases at V and 4 bases at J, with 13 bases between. The germline V gene has CDR1 MRHNA and CDR2 SNTAGT. This CDR3 region has 12 residues. The DNA for the CDR3 is TGTGCCGCCCCCAGGGGTGCAGATACGCAGTATTTT. It yields the protein CAAPRGADTQYF.

This chain connects TRBV6-2 or TRBV6-3 to TRBJ2-7, with 9 bases identical to TRBD2. The CDR3 sequence is 14 residues long. CDR1 is MNHEY and CDR2 is SVGEGT in the germline V gene. V was pared by 3 bases and J by 5 bases, with 5 bases of the junction left unmatched. CDR3: CASSYSGGFNEQYF. Written as DNA, the CDR3 is TGTGCCAGCAGTTATAGCGGGGGTTTCAACGAGCAGTACTTC.

The chain joins TRBV28 to TRBJ1-2, with no clear D. From germline, CDR1 is MDHEN and CDR2 SYDVKM. V gave up 6 bases and J gave up 1 base, with 6 bases separating them. CDR3 length: 12 amino acids. CDR3 DNA: TGTGCCAGCAGCCCCTTTAACTATGGCTACACCTTC. Its translation: CASSPFNYGYTF.

This chain connects TRBV19 to TRBJ2-3, with 10 bases fitting TRBD1. Germline assignment: CDR1 LNHDA and CDR2 SQIVND (reference sequence). This CDR3 spans 15 amino acids. V shed 5 bases and J 5 bases; nucleotides not matched to a gene: 7. The CDR3 DNA sequence: TGTGCCAGTAGTTTTCCGGGACAGGGGAGAGATACGCAGTATTTT. It specifies CASSFPGQGRDTQYF.

The V and J genes are TRBV11-2 and TRBJ2-4, with a tentative D call TRBD2 (5 bases). The V gene lost 1 base and the J gene lost 9 bases, with 16 bases spanning the gap. This CDR3 has 15 amino acids. The germline V gene has CDR1 SGHAT and CDR2 FQNNGV. The CDR3 bases are TGTGCCAGCAGCTTAGGTGTGGACTTACGTAGCATTCAGTACTTC. It codes for CASSLGVDLRSIQYF.

The chain carries TRBV10-1 and TRBJ2-3, with 11 bases fitting TRBD2. The CDR3 covers 15 residues. Germline CDR1 WNHNN, CDR2 SYGVQD (reference sequence). J was trimmed by 3 bases and V by 6 bases; bases with no gene match: 5. The CDR3 region has the DNA TGCGCCAGCAGACGCACTAGCGGGGGTACAGATACGCAGTATTTT. This encodes CASRRTSGGTDTQYF.

The gene calls are TRBV27 and TRBJ1-4, with 8 nucleotides matching TRBD1. This CDR3 spans 15 amino acids. The V gene's germline CDR1 is MNHEY and CDR2 SMNVEV (reference sequence). The V gene end was trimmed by 5 bases and the J gene end by 5 bases; junction bases not matched to a gene: 7. CDR3 region: CASSPLDRVNEKLFF. DNA for the CDR3: TGTGCCAGCAGTCCCTTGGACAGGGTAAATGAAAAACTGTTTTTT.

This clone was picked up a small number of times. The chain combines TRBV14 with TRBJ2-7, with 14 bases identical to TRBD2. Germline lookup yields CDR1 SGHDN and CDR2 FVKESK. Trimming took 1 base from V and 4 from J; bases not matched to a gene: 0. This CDR3 has 15 residues. As DNA, the CDR3 is TGTGCCAGCAGCCAAGGGACTAGCGGGAGGTACGAGCAGTACTTC. Encoded protein: CASSQGTSGRYEQYF.

The CDR3 is CATSDPAGGETQYF. The CDR3 DNA reads as TGTGCCACCAGTGACCCCGCAGGGGGAGAGACCCAGTACTTC. V gene TRBV24-1 combines with J gene TRBJ2-5; 7 bases are shared with TRBD1. The CDR3 spans 14 residues. The trim removed 4 bases at V and 4 bases at J, leaving 5 bases unmatched. The germline V gene has CDR1 KGHDR and CDR2 SFDVKD.

The rearrangement uses TRBV4-1 and TRBJ1-2, with TRBD1 identical over 10 bases. The CDR3 is 18 amino acids. Germline values: CDR1 MGHRA, CDR2 YSYEKL. With V trimmed by 0 bases and J by 3 bases, 10 bases remained unmatched. The CDR3 nucleotides read TGCGCCAGCAGCCAAGAAGGTCCGGGACAGGGGATAGACTATGGCTACACCTTC. Translation: CASSQEGPGQGIDYGYTF.

This clone was seen only once. The J gene is TRBJ1-3, the V gene TRBV12-3 or TRBV12-4, with 7 bases fitting TRBD1. J was trimmed by 5 bases and V by 9 bases; bases with no gene match: 4. This CDR3 has 12 amino acids. The CDR3 DNA follows: TGTGCCAGTTCGGGACAGCGAAACACCATATATTTT. Residues: CASSGQRNTIYF.

The rearrangement uses TRBV5-8 and TRBJ2-6, with 7 bases that match TRBD1. The CDR3 extends over 17 amino acids. Germline trimming cut 5 bases from V and 0 bases from J; bases unmatched to any gene: 8. Germline V gene lookup returns CDR1 SGHTS and CDR2 YDEGEE. CDR3 region: CASRQAQGRSGANVLTF. CDR3 DNA sequence: TGTGCCAGCAGGCAAGCACAGGGGCGCTCTGGGGCCAACGTCCTGACTTTC.

The gene calls are TRBV7-2 and TRBJ1-3, with TRBD1 identical over 7 bases. After removal of 4 bases from V and 0 bases from J, the junction contained 6 bases not matched to a gene. Per germline, CDR1 SGHTA and CDR2 FQGNSA. The CDR3 is 16 residues long. The CDR3 loop reads CASSSKGATSGNTIYF. Here the CDR3 DNA reads TGTGCCAGCAGCTCGAAGGGGGCCACCTCTGGAAACACCATATATTTT.

The V call is TRBV6-5, the J call TRBJ2-1; 9 bases align to TRBD2. The J segment lost 5 bases and the V segment lost 6 bases, leaving 8 bases of the junction unmatched. CDR3 length: 15 amino acids. The V gene's germline CDR1 is MNHEY and CDR2 SVGAGI. The CDR3 DNA follows: TGTGCCAGCAGATCTAGCGGGGCCCCCAACAATGAGCAGTTCTTC. Translated: CASRSSGAPNNEQFF.

V gene TRBV4-2 combines with J gene TRBJ2-5; 9 bases align to TRBD2. V lost 0 bases and J lost 5; bases outside the gene matches: 7. Germline V gives CDR1 LGHNA, CDR2 YNFKEQ. CDR3 length equals 16 residues. The CDR3 sequence is CASSQDQTSGGETQYF. In DNA, the CDR3 is TGTGCCAGCAGCCAAGATCAGACTAGCGGTGGGGAGACCCAGTACTTC.

The chain links TRBV29-1 to TRBJ1-1; D is unresolved. The length of the CDR3 is 12 residues. CDR1 SQVTM and CDR2 ANQGSEA come from the germline V gene. V was trimmed by 4 bases and J by 4 bases, leaving 10 bases between them. CDR3 bases: TGCAGCGTTGTAGTCCCGTTCACTGAAGCTTTCTTT. Protein sequence: CSVVVPFTEAFF.

The gene calls are TRBV19 and TRBJ2-3, with 13 positions matching TRBD2. With 0 bases clipped from V and 5 bases from J, the junction kept 11 bases outside the gene matches. CDR3 size: 19 residues. Germline V gene sequence: CDR1 LNHDA, CDR2 SQIVND (reference sequence). The CDR3 nucleotides read TGTGCCAGTAGTATAGATTCCCCGTCACTAGCGGGAGGGCGAGATACGCAGTATTTT. The encoded protein is CASSIDSPSLAGGRDTQYF.